A selection of T cell receptor beta chains follows, all from one sample in a study of beta chain features in type 1 diabetes. Generated by immunoSEQ multiplex PCR, the TCRdb table keeps only in-frame clones and is missing some. The sample lists about 130,000 clones, around 9% seen once, with approximately 0.7% in the top ten. Sequences were obtained from central memory CD4+ T cells from blood. These receptors originate from a man younger than 45 with type 1 diabetes. CDR3s include the opening cysteine and the closing phenylalanine or tryptophan. D genes are given only for firm matches. Clone size is given for some rows only: seen once, a few or many times, or a class if the clone is expanded.

V gene	J gene	clone size	D gene	CDR3 DNA	CDR3 protein
TRBV7-3	TRBJ2-3	few	NA	TGTGCCAGCAGCTTAGCTGGCGGTGATACGCAGTATTTT	CASSLAGGDTQYF
TRBV4-2	TRBJ2-5	NA	TRBD2	TGTGCCAGCAGCCAAGATCACGGGGGGGCCTGGGAGACCCAGTACTTC	CASSQDHGGAWETQYF
TRBV7-2	TRBJ1-4	NA	NA	TGTGCCAGCAGCGCGACAGGAGCTAATGAAAAACTGTTTTTT	CASSATGANEKLFF
TRBV2	TRBJ2-6	few	TRBD1	TGTGCCAGCAGCCTCGGACAGGGCGTCGGGGCCAACGTCCTGACTTTC	CASSLGQGVGANVLTF
TRBV7-8	TRBJ1-3	few	NA	TGTGCCAGCAGCTTGGGCCGCTCTGGAAACACCATATATTTT	CASSLGRSGNTIYF
TRBV12-5	TRBJ1-3	NA	NA	TGTGCTAGTGGTTTGTTATCTGGAAACACCATATATTTT	CASGLLSGNTIYF
TRBV7-2	TRBJ2-3	few	TRBD2	TGTGCCAGCAGCTTGGGCCTAGCGGGGGGCACAGATACGCAGTATTTT	CASSLGLAGGTDTQYF
TRBV5-6	TRBJ2-6	NA	TRBD1	TGTGCCAGCAGCCACGGACAGGGCTTTGGGGCCAACGTCCTGACTTTC	CASSHGQGFGANVLTF
TRBV30	TRBJ1-2	few	TRBD1	TGTGCCTGGAAGTTGACCAGACAGGGTGGTCGGGGCTACACCTTC	CAWKLTRQGGRGYTF
TRBV4-1	TRBJ2-7	NA	NA	TGCGCCAGCAGCCAAGGCCTAGCCTACGAGCAGTACTTC	CASSQGLAYEQYF
TRBV25-1	TRBJ1-2	NA	TRBD1	TGTGCCAGCAGCCGGGACAGTAACTATGGCTACACCTTC	CASSRDSNYGYTF
TRBV9	TRBJ2-5	few	NA	TGTGCCAGCAGCCCCCGAAAGAGGCAGTACTTC	CASSPRKRQYF
TRBV9	TRBJ2-5	NA	TRBD2	TGTGCCAGCAGCGTAGCTCCTAGCGGGGGAGAGACCCAGTACTTC	CASSVAPSGGETQYF
TRBV30	TRBJ1-2	NA	NA	TGTGCCTGGAAGGGGAGGACCCTCTATGGCTACACCTTC	CAWKGRTLYGYTF
TRBV27	TRBJ1-6	few	NA	TGTGCCAGCAGTTTGGGCCAGGGGTTAGAGAATTCACCCCTCCACTTT	CASSLGQGLENSPLHF
TRBV11-2	TRBJ2-3	NA	NA	TGTGCCAGCAGCGCACGGCCGGGGGTAGCGGCAAGAGCAGATACGCAGTATTTT	CASSARPGVAARADTQYF
TRBV5-4	TRBJ1-4	many	TRBD1	TGTGCCAGCAGCCGACAGGGTCCTAATGAAAAACTGTTTTTT	CASSRQGPNEKLFF
TRBV19	TRBJ1-5	few	NA	TGTGCCAGTAGTTCGGGGATCGAAGGGAGAAAGAATCAGCCCCAGCATTTT	CASSSGIEGRKNQPQHF
TRBV7-9	TRBJ1-6	few	TRBD1	TGTGCCAGCAGCAAACAGGGGTCACTCGGGGCCCTCCACTTT	CASSKQGSLGALHF
TRBV18	TRBJ1-2	few	NA	TGTGCCAGCTCACCTGCCGGCAGGGGTGACTATGGCTACACCTTC	CASSPAGRGDYGYTF
TRBV5-4	TRBJ2-2	once	NA	TGTGCCAGCAGCTCATTACAAGACACCGGGGAGCTGTTTTTT	CASSSLQDTGELFF
TRBV30	TRBJ1-4	few	NA	TGTGCCTGGAGTCGGTATCAGGGAACTAATGAAAAACTGTTTTTT	CAWSRYQGTNEKLFF
TRBV7-2	TRBJ2-3	many	NA	TGTGCCAGCAGCTTATCAATGCCCGGGAGCACAGATACGCAGTATTTT	CASSLSMPGSTDTQYF
TRBV7-2	TRBJ1-2	few	NA	TGTGCCAGCACCGTCTATGGGGCAGGCGGCTACACCTTC	CASTVYGAGGYTF
TRBV9	TRBJ1-2	few	NA	TGTGCCAGCAGCAAGGAGGGGAGCTATGGCTACACCTTC	CASSKEGSYGYTF
TRBV2	TRBJ1-4	NA	NA	TGTGCCAGCAGCGACGGACAGCCATCCTTGGCAAAACTGTTTTTT	CASSDGQPSLAKLFF
TRBV29-1	TRBJ2-5	NA	NA	TGCAGCGTTGGTGTCCAGACACAAGAGACCCAGTACTTC	CSVGVQTQETQYF
TRBV4-2	TRBJ2-2	NA	NA	TGTGCCAGCAGCCGAATGGGGGGGCCCGGGGAGCTGTTTTTT	CASSRMGGPGELFF
TRBV28	TRBJ2-7	NA	TRBD1	TGTGCCAGCAGTTTATCCAGGGACAGCAAGCAGTACTTC	CASSLSRDSKQYF
TRBV5-4	TRBJ1-1	few	NA	TGTGCCAGCAGCTTGGAGCAAAACACTGAAGCTTTCTTT	CASSLEQNTEAFF
TRBV11-2	TRBJ2-3	few	NA	TGTGCCAGCAGCTTAGGGGGGGGCTCCCTAAGGACAGATACGCAGTATTTT	CASSLGGGSLRTDTQYF
TRBV13	TRBJ2-7	few	NA	TGTGCCAGCAGCTACGGGGGACTCGACGAGCAGTACTTC	CASSYGGLDEQYF
TRBV6-6	TRBJ2-7	few	TRBD1	TGTGCCAGCAGCTCCGACAGGGTAGATGAGCAGTACTTC	CASSSDRVDEQYF
TRBV6-4	TRBJ2-1	NA	TRBD2	TGTGCCAGCAGGGAGAGCGGGGGGGACAATGAGCAGTTCTTC	CASRESGGDNEQFF
TRBV5-1	TRBJ1-1	NA	NA	TGCGCCAGCAGCTTGGTCGACACCAGCACTGAAGCTTTCTTT	CASSLVDTSTEAFF
TRBV29-1	TRBJ2-5	NA	TRBD2	TGCAGCGTTGTAACTAGCGGGGCCGAGACCCAGTACTTC	CSVVTSGAETQYF
TRBV18	TRBJ1-2	few	NA	TGTGCCAGCTCACCACCAGCCGTCGATGGCTACACCTTC	CASSPPAVDGYTF
TRBV18	TRBJ2-7	NA	TRBD2	TGTGCCAGCTCACCGAGTGCTAGCGGACCCTACGAGCAGTACTTC	CASSPSASGPYEQYF